This is a list of T cell receptor beta chains from one sample in a study of blood T cell repertoires in COVID-19. Libraries were prepared by immunoSEQ multiplex PCR; TCRdb keeps only in-frame clonotypes and omits some of them. The top ten clones hold roughly 1.3% of a sample with about 46,000 clones, about 86% of them seen once. The material sequenced was peripheral blood. These receptors came from a man in his fifties or sixties with acute or convalescent COVID-19. CDR3s include the opening cysteine and the closing phenylalanine or tryptophan. A D gene is named only where the DNA matches it firmly. Size tells how often a clone was seen (once, few, many) or the class of an expanded clone, and some rows leave it out.

J,D,V,size,CDR3,DNA
TRBJ2-5,.,TRBV6-5,.,CASSTQGAGTQYF,TGTGCCAGCAGTACACAGGGTGCGGGGACCCAGTACTTC
TRBJ1-5,.,TRBV7-8,.,CASSSDSPYSNQPQHF,TGTGCCAGCAGCTCTGACAGCCCTTATAGCAATCAGCCCCAGCATTTT
TRBJ1-2,.,TRBV19,.,CASSIDSAFYGYTF,TGTGCCAGTAGTATAGATTCCGCGTTCTATGGCTACACCTTC
TRBJ1-1,.,TRBV11-1,.,CASSHPRLGANTEAFF,TGTGCCAGCAGCCACCCTCGCCTGGGCGCGAACACTGAAGCTTTCTTT
TRBJ2-3,TRBD2,TRBV7-9,.,CASSSGLAAVTDTQYF,TGTGCCAGCAGCTCGGGACTAGCGGCCGTCACAGATACGCAGTATTTT
TRBJ1-4,.,TRBV7-9,.,CASSLTATNEKLFF,TGTGCCAGCAGCTTGACAGCAACTAATGAAAAACTGTTTTTT
TRBJ2-5,.,TRBV4-3,.,CASSQAYSFGQETQYF,TGCGCCAGCAGCCAAGCTTATAGCTTCGGGCAAGAGACCCAGTACTTC
TRBJ2-7,.,TRBV18,.,CASSPPKTGRTYEQYF,TGTGCCAGCTCACCACCTAAGACAGGACGTACCTACGAGCAGTACTTC
TRBJ1-2,.,TRBV7-2,.,CASSNNGGGVGYTF,TGTGCCAGCAGTAATAATGGGGGGGGCGTCGGCTACACCTTC
TRBJ1-1,TRBD1,TRBV6-5,.,CASGQGMNTEAFF,TGTGCCAGCGGACAGGGGATGAACACTGAAGCTTTCTTT
TRBJ1-1,TRBD1,TRBV13,.,CASSLDRDTEAFF,TGTGCCAGCAGCCTCGACAGGGACACTGAAGCTTTCTTT
TRBJ2-1,TRBD2,TRBV28,.,CASGADRTSGTSKASYNEQFF,TGTGCCAGCGGGGCAGACCGGACTAGCGGGACATCTAAGGCTTCCTACAATGAGCAGTTCTTC
TRBJ1-1,TRBD1,TRBV5-4,.,CASSWGGTGKTEAFF,TGTGCCAGCAGCTGGGGTGGGACAGGGAAGACTGAAGCTTTCTTT
TRBJ2-7,.,TRBV3-1/TRBV3-2,few,CASSSLPYEQYF,TGTGCCAGCAGCAGCTTACCTTACGAGCAGTACTTC
TRBJ1-3,.,TRBV6-5,few,CASSYSMRGGNTIYF,TGTGCCAGCAGTTACTCCATGAGAGGGGGAAACACCATATATTTT